This TCR beta chain was obtained from a study of T cell responses to AZD1222 COVID-19 vaccine (dated by TCRdb to about 2021). About the investigation overall: AZD1222 recipients whose second dose came at about 4 weeks and those whose second dose came at about 12 weeks were combined into one group, since spike-specific TCR depth and breadth did not differ between the two schedules. A total of 233 trial participants underwent TCR sequencing, of whom 200 to 220 had received two doses of AZD1222 and about 25 had received two doses of the MenACWY control vaccine. Enrollment into the trials was organized by age into subgroups of 18-55, 56-69 and 70-plus years, and those subgroups contained approximately 160, 26 and 62 TCR-sequenced participants, respectively.

The CDR3 regions of human TCRbeta chains were subjected to immunosequencing. The paper's data handling went like this. Repertoire TCRs were matched against a reference library of SARS-CoV-2-specific TCRs generated with the MIRA antigen-specificity platform. Breadth was defined as the fraction of unique TCRs that were SARS-CoV-2-associated, and depth was defined as the fraction of total T cells that were SARS-CoV-2-associated. Using the MIRA data, each spike-specific TCR was assigned both to the spike region to which the TCR was reactive and to a CD4 or CD8 class. Log10-transformed breadth and depth values were compared by one-way ANOVA with Sidak's multiple comparisons tests. TCRdb obtained this table from immuneACCESS and retained in-frame rearrangements with V and J assigned. These tables miss some clones; where compared with another copy, unresolved V genes account for less than half of the shortfall, and the remainder is unexplained. Clonal size and the V and J genes are those of that table, whereas D and trimming came from the DNA. This sample lists about 130,000 clones; about nine tenths were detected once. 1.3% to 1.5% of the sample comes from the top ten.

On the study overall, not on this receptor specifically: Reportedly, close to half of the unique spike-specific TCRs recognized epitopes lying outside the regions that are mutated in the B.1.351 and B.1.1.7 variants. Spike-specific TCR breadth and depth rose significantly after two AZD1222 doses compared with day 0 and with MenACWY recipients. The 56-69-year group was small, and its depth increase did not reach significance, likely because of low power. Participants were mostly white British and included more females than males, and it was suggested by the authors that clonal diversity may have been underestimated. Because no day 14 peak-response samples were available, repertoires were characterized only after the peak T cell response. Only five to seven AZD1222 recipients were SARS-CoV-2 seropositive at baseline, limiting conclusions about previously exposed vaccinees. CD4 TCRs associated with the vaccine covered the entire spike protein, and the dominant responses were in regions 160-218 and 743-854.

In regard to this clone: What antigen it recognizes has not been identified. Per-base quality was not reported, and no clone a single base away is much larger than it.

At the junction V is shortened by 0 bases and J by 7 bases; bases outside the gene matches: 8. The CDR3 goes from the cysteine to the phenylalanine over 16 residues. Only CDR3 DNA remains: 48 bases, in frame from the first base. CDR1 SGHRS and CDR2 YFSETQ are derived from the germline V gene. The meaning of the sample's time point label: baseline before first vaccination. Vaccinee samples were obtained from the UK trials COV001 and COV002, which included a single-blind randomized controlled phase 2/3 trial of AZD1222 (ChAdOx1 nCoV-19) in healthy adults. For TCRbeta chain sequencing, PBMC samples were collected from trial participants at day 0 and at day 28 after the second dose.

Source: peripheral blood, taken on day 0 of AZD1222 vaccination. The V gene is TRBV5-1 and the J gene is TRBJ1-4; TRBD1 matches 8 bases in the middle. The origin of this receptor is an adult in good health. The bases read TGCGCCAGCAGCTTGGCCGGGCAGGGGGCTGGTGAAAAACTGTTTTTT. The translation is CASSLAGQGAGEKLFF.